The next 27 T cell receptor beta chains were all read from a single sample in a study of graft-versus-host responses after intestinal transplantation (dated by TCRdb to the early 2020s). What these receptors recognize is not known. According to the study, the label for this sample's time point signals: cells obtained before transplantation from donor or recipient. The library was prepared using the immunoSEQ multiplex PCR assay. TCRdb took this table from immuneACCESS and kept in-frame rearrangements with V and J called. Such tables lack part of the clones; where checked against another copy, unresolved V genes explain under half of the gap, and the rest is unexplained. In this sample the table shows some 140,000 clones, around 90% of which occur a single time. The ten biggest clones cover roughly 0.19% of the sample. This specimen consisted of unstimulated CD4+ T cells sorted from spleen or lymph node cells, obtained before intestinal transplant. The receptors shown here come from a human donor who received an intestinal transplant.

The genes are TRBV4-1 and TRBJ2-5, with D uncertain. Looked up from germline, CDR1 is MGHRA and CDR2 is YSYEKL. The CDR3 sequence is 14 residues long. V was trimmed by 2 bases and J by 1 base, leaving 8 bases between them. CDR3 bases: TGCGCCAGCAGCCAACCGTGGGGCCAAGAGACCCAGTACTTC. It codes for CASSQPWGQETQYF.

The genes are TRBV7-9 and TRBJ2-3; 13 nucleotides align to TRBD2. Germline lookup yields CDR1 SEHNR and CDR2 FQNEAQ (reference sequence). The CDR3 covers 18 residues. V lost 3 bases to trimming and J lost 0 bases; unmatched junction nucleotides: 6. The CDR3 DNA follows: TGTGCCAGCAGCTTCGCACTAGCGGGAGGGGGTAGCACAGATACGCAGTATTTT. It encodes CASSFALAGGGSTDTQYF.

The V and J genes are TRBV18 and TRBJ1-5; D gene uncertain. This CDR3 has 14 residues. The V end was cut by 4 bases, the J end by 4 bases, with 11 bases between. CDR1 is KGHSH, CDR2 LQKENI, per germline. The CDR3 region has the DNA TGTGCCAGCTCACTTGGAGACGGGAATCAGCCCCAGCATTTT. This translates into CASSLGDGNQPQHF. Variable domain in full (rest from reference TRBV18 and TRBJ1-5): NAGVMQNPRHLVRRRGQEARLRCSPMKGHSHVYWYRQLPEEGLKFMVYLQKENIIDESGMPKERFSAEFPKEGPSILRIQQVVRGDSAAYFCASSLGDGNQPQHFGDGTRLSIL.

The chain has TRBV29-1 and TRBJ2-1, with 8 bases lining up with TRBD2. Trimming removed 3 bases from V and 10 bases from J; junction bases left unmatched: 8. Germline CDR1 SQVTM, CDR2 ANQGSEA. The CDR3 contains 13 residues. CDR3 sequence reads: CSVERSTGGEQFF. Written as DNA, the CDR3 is TGCAGCGTTGAGCGTTCGACGGGAGGGGAGCAGTTCTTC.

The chain joins TRBV19 to TRBJ2-5; D is unclear. The J call may be faulty, since TRBJ2-7 better matches the DNA end. The CDR3 contains 14 residues. Germline CDR1 LNHDA, CDR2 SQIVND (reference sequence). The CDR3 protein is CASSISSASYEQYF. The CDR3 DNA sequence: TGTGCCAGTAGTATAAGCAGCGCTTCCTACGAGCAGTACTTC.

The chain joins TRBV11-1 to TRBJ2-3; D ambiguous. Germline values: CDR1 SGHAT, CDR2 FQDESV (reference sequence). V gave up 5 bases and J gave up 6 bases, with 6 bases separating them. The CDR3 is 11 amino acids. CDR3 residues: CASSPGDTQYF. Written as DNA, the CDR3 is TGTGCCAGCAGCCCCGGGGATACGCAGTATTTT. Full variable domain (missing parts from reference TRBV11-1 and TRBJ2-3): EAEVAQSPRYKITEKSQAVAFWCDPISGHATLYWYRQILGQGPELLVQFQDESVVDDSQLPKDRFSAERLKGVDSTLKIQPAELGDSAMYLCASSPGDTQYFGPGTRLTVL.

V usage is TRBV6-6 and J usage is TRBJ1-2; D is undetermined. The CDR3 covers 13 residues. The V gene's germline CDR1 is MNHNY and CDR2 SVGAGI (reference sequence). Between the trimmed V and J ends, which lost 3 bases and 6 bases, there was a span of 11 bases. CDR3 DNA sequence: TGTGCCAGCAGTTATGAGGGTGTTAATGGCTACACCTTC. It is translated as CASSYEGVNGYTF.

A remark on this clone: This same CDR3 is encoded by further DNA sequences in the sample. The genes are TRBV19 and TRBJ2-5, with TRBD2 as a possible D gene (6 bases). Germline assignment: CDR1 LNHDA and CDR2 SQIVND (reference sequence). The CDR3 length is 13 residues. The V end lost 1 base, the J end lost 3 bases, and 6 bases lay between the germline ends. The chain's CDR3 is CASSIAGEETQYF. CDR3 DNA: TGTGCCAGTAGTATAGCGGGGGAAGAGACCCAGTACTTC.

The chain combines TRBV7-2 with TRBJ2-7, with 7 nucleotides matching TRBD1. This CDR3 spans 14 amino acids. Germline V lookup: CDR1 SGHTA, CDR2 FQGNSA. The J segment lost 2 bases and the V segment lost 5 bases, leaving 6 bases of the junction unmatched. The CDR3 DNA sequence: TGTGCCAGCAGCCACCGGACAGGAACCTACGAGCAGTACTTC. As protein: CASSHRTGTYEQYF.

The chain combines TRBV5-1 with TRBJ1-6; D is ambiguous. The CDR3 is 14 residues long. The germline V and J ends were trimmed by 6 bases and 8 bases, with 15 bases remaining between them. The germline gives CDR1 SGHRS, CDR2 YFSETQ. Here the CDR3 reads CASTPSARDSPLHF. The DNA of the CDR3 is TGCGCCAGCACGCCGTCCGCTCGGGATTCACCCCTCCACTTT.

The V gene is TRBV9, the J gene TRBJ2-7, with D tentatively TRBD1 (6 bases). Germline CDR1 is SGDLS and CDR2 is YYNGEE. CDR3 length: 14 residues. The V and J ends lost 0 bases and 4 bases respectively, with 11 bases between them. This CDR3 is CASSVAFQGYEQYF. CDR3 DNA: TGTGCCAGCAGCGTAGCCTTCCAGGGGTACGAGCAGTACTTC.

V usage is TRBV18 and J usage is TRBJ2-5; weak D call: TRBD1 (6 bases). Germline lookup yields CDR1 KGHSH and CDR2 LQKENI. Trimming took off 6 bases at V and 1 base at J, with 9 bases between the two ends. The CDR3 totals 13 residues. The CDR3 spells CASSTDSQETQYF. For the CDR3, the DNA is TGTGCCAGCTCTACGGACAGCCAAGAGACCCAGTACTTC.

The chain employs TRBV11-2 and TRBJ2-2, with 7 bases fitting TRBD2. This CDR3 has 16 amino acids. Germline V gene sequence: CDR1 SGHAT, CDR2 FQNNGV. The V and J ends lost 2 bases and 1 base, in that order; junction bases with no gene match: 4. The CDR3 DNA is TGTGCCAGCAGCTTACTCCCTAGCGGGAACACCGGGGAGCTGTTTTTT. Its translation is CASSLLPSGNTGELFF.

V usage is TRBV28 and J usage is TRBJ2-1; 14 nucleotides agree with TRBD2. V trimming: 3 bases; J trimming: 12 bases; junction bases outside the gene matches: 13. Germline loops: CDR1 MDHEN, CDR2 SYDVKM. CDR3 length equals 17 residues. The CDR3 spells CASSFGTSGSVYWWQFF. In DNA, the CDR3 is TGTGCCAGCAGTTTCGGGACTAGCGGGAGTGTGTATTGGTGGCAGTTCTTC.

The chain combines TRBV7-3 with TRBJ2-2; tentatively, D is TRBD2 (6 bases). This CDR3 has 16 residues. V was trimmed by 2 bases and J by 2 bases, leaving 12 bases between them. Germline-derived CDR1 and CDR2 are SGHTA and FQGTGA. CDR3 in DNA: TGTGCCAGCAGCTTATTTGTCGGGGGAAACACCGGGGAGCTGTTTTTT. This encodes CASSLFVGGNTGELFF.

The CDR3 region has the DNA TGTGCCTGGAGCCCGAAGATCTCAGATACGCAGTATTTT. This codes for CAWSPKISDTQYF. This chain links TRBV30 with TRBJ2-3; no clear D. This CDR3 contains 13 residues. CDR1 is GTSNPN, CDR2 SVGIG, per germline (reference sequence). V dropped 3 bases and J dropped 4 bases, with 11 bases sitting between them.

The chain uses TRBV9 and TRBJ2-3; 8 nucleotides align to TRBD2. The CDR3 covers 13 residues. With 1 base clipped from V and 5 bases from J, the junction kept 0 bases outside the gene matches. CDR1 SGDLS and CDR2 YYNGEE come from the germline V gene. The CDR3 DNA reads as TGTGCCAGCAGCGTAAGCGGGAGAGATACGCAGTATTTT. As protein: CASSVSGRDTQYF. The full variable domain, rest sourced from reference TRBV9 and TRBJ2-3, is DSGVTQTPKHLITATGQRVTLRCSPRSGDLSVYWYQQSLDQGLQFLIQYYNGEERAKGNILERFSAQQFPDLHSELNLSSLELGDSALYFCASSVSGRDTQYFGPGTRLTVL.

The chain combines TRBV4-3 with TRBJ2-3, with D possibly called TRBD1 or TRBD2 (5 bases each). Per the germline V gene, CDR1 is LGHNA and CDR2 is YSLEER. The CDR3 totals 15 residues. V was shortened by 7 bases and J by 1 base, with 15 bases between the two germline ends. CDR3 sequence reads: CASTPRGAGTDTQYF. In nucleotides, the CDR3 is TGCGCCAGCACCCCACGGGGCGCAGGCACAGATACGCAGTATTTT.

The chain is built from TRBV6-4 and TRBJ1-2; no clear D gene. V was cut by 4 bases and J by 4 bases, with 10 bases left in between. CDR1 is MRHNA and CDR2 is SNTAGT in the germline V gene. This CDR3 spans 13 amino acids. This CDR3 reads CASSGERSYGYTF. DNA for the CDR3: TGTGCCAGCAGTGGTGAGAGATCCTATGGCTACACCTTC.

The genes are TRBV27 and TRBJ2-7; TRBD1 is a possible D gene (6 bases). CDR3 length: 15 residues. Looked up from germline, CDR1 is MNHEY and CDR2 is SMNVEV (reference sequence). The germline V and J ends were trimmed by 0 bases and 7 bases, with 16 bases remaining between them. CDR3 protein: CASSLSPKPRGEQYF. In nucleotides, the CDR3 is TGTGCCAGCAGTTTATCACCCAAACCCAGGGGTGAGCAGTACTTC.

This clone has more than one count but fewer than ten. The rearrangement links TRBV15 to TRBJ2-5; D may be TRBD1 (6 bases). The CDR3 consists of 15 residues. Germline CDR1 and CDR2: LNHNV and YYDKDF (reference sequence). V lost 3 bases and J lost 4, with 15 bases in between. The CDR3: CATSSYTGSRETQYF. CDR3 in DNA: TGTGCCACCAGCAGCTACACAGGGTCCCGAGAGACCCAGTACTTC.

The rearrangement links TRBV5-1 to TRBJ2-1, with 9 positions matching TRBD2. Trimming took 1 base from V and 0 from J; bases not matched to a gene: 8. The CDR3 is 18 residues long. Germline V CDR1 and CDR2: SGHRS, YFSETQ. CDR3 loop: CASSLWSSGTSSYNEQFF. As DNA, the CDR3 is TGCGCCAGCAGCTTGTGGTCTAGCGGGACGAGCTCCTACAATGAGCAGTTCTTC. The whole variable domain, remainder taken from reference TRBV5-1 and TRBJ2-1, is KAGVTQTPRYLIKTRGQQVTLSCSPISGHRSVSWYQQTPGQGLQFLFEYFSETQRNKGNFPGRFSGRQFSNSRSEMNVSTLELGDSALYLCASSLWSSGTSSYNEQFFGPGTRLTVL.

This sequence joins TRBV5-1 and TRBJ1-2; possible D gene TRBD1, 5 bases. V dropped 0 bases and J dropped 8 bases, with 11 bases sitting between them. The CDR3 is 13 residues long. Germline V gene sequence: CDR1 SGHRS, CDR2 YFSETQ. CDR3 coding DNA: TGCGCCAGCAGCTTGGAGGGCCGGGGGGGCTACACCTTC. This codes for CASSLEGRGGYTF. Looking up the rest from reference TRBV5-1 and TRBJ1-2 gives the full variable domain: KAGVTQTPRYLIKTRGQQVTLSCSPISGHRSVSWYQQTPGQGLQFLFEYFSETQRNKGNFPGRFSGRQFSNSRSEMNVSTLELGDSALYLCASSLEGRGGYTFGSGTRLTVV.

V usage is TRBV14 and J usage is TRBJ2-5; possible D gene TRBD1, 5 bases. The J call may not be correct, given that the DNA end is closer to TRBJ2-7. The germline CDR1 and CDR2 sequences are SGHDN and FVKESK. The CDR3 spans 13 residues. As DNA, the CDR3 is TGTGCCAGCAGCCTAGTCAGGGTCAACGAGCAGTACTTC. Encoded protein: CASSLVRVNEQYF.

The chain employs TRBV28 and TRBJ2-7, with 7 bases lining up with TRBD1. This CDR3 has 14 residues. CDR1 is MDHEN and CDR2 is SYDVKM in the germline V gene. The trim removed 7 bases at V and 4 bases at J, leaving 10 bases unmatched. In DNA, the CDR3 is TGTGCCAGCAAACTACTGGGACAGTCTTACGAGCAGTACTTC. Its translation is CASKLLGQSYEQYF.

The rearrangement uses TRBV9 and TRBJ2-5; D is tentatively TRBD1 or TRBD2 (5 bases each). CDR1 is SGDLS, CDR2 YYNGEE, per germline. The CDR3 totals 13 residues. The V and J ends lost 7 bases and 3 bases respectively, with 13 bases between them. CDR3 nucleotides: TGTGCCAGCTCAGAGGGGTCGGAAGAGACCCAGTACTTC. Amino acids: CASSEGSEETQYF.

The chain joins TRBV28 to TRBJ1-6, with D possibly TRBD1 on 6 matching bases. Germline V gene lookup returns CDR1 MDHEN and CDR2 SYDVKM. This CDR3 has 14 residues. Trimming pared 7 bases from V and 10 bases from J, leaving 17 bases between. The CDR3, as DNA: TGTGCCAGCACCACGAGGGACACTAGGTCACCCCTCCACTTT. It is translated as CASTTRDTRSPLHF.